Presented here are 7 T cell receptor beta chains from one specimen sequenced in a study of T cell responses to AZD1222 COVID-19 vaccine. The method was immunoSEQ multiplex PCR; TCRdb's version includes in-frame clones alone and lacks a portion of them. The sample holds about 90,000 clones, approximately 91% seen once. The sample in question was peripheral blood, obtained 28 days after the second AZD1222 dose. Receptor source: an adult who received the AZD1222 COVID-19 vaccine.

The chain joins TRBV7-2 to TRBJ2-7, with D uncertain. The germline V gene encodes CDR1 SGHTA and CDR2 FQGNSA. This CDR3 has 12 amino acids. The V end was cut by 6 bases, the J end by 1 base, with 7 bases between. The CDR3 sequence: CASRKGSYEQYF. CDR3 DNA: TGTGCCAGCAGGAAGGGTTCCTACGAGCAGTACTTC.

The J gene is TRBJ2-3, the V gene TRBV6-5; no clear D. Germline loops: CDR1 MNHEY, CDR2 SVGAGI. The CDR3 contains 14 residues. Deletions cut 5 bases from V and 1 base from J, with 10 bases between. For the CDR3, the DNA is TGTGCCAGCAGTACCCGTCGCGGCACAGATACGCAGTATTTT. It encodes CASSTRRGTDTQYF.

The chain employs TRBV30 and TRBJ1-1, with D possibly TRBD1 on 5 matching bases. CDR1 and CDR2 from the germline V gene are GTSNPN and SVGIG (reference sequence). V was clipped by 4 bases and J by 1 base, with 13 bases between them. The length of the CDR3 is 14 residues. DNA of the CDR3: TGTGCCTGGACGCGGGGCCTGGGGAACACTGAAGCTTTCTTT. It translates to CAWTRGLGNTEAFF.

The table lists this clone with a count of one. The chain recombines TRBV6-1 with TRBJ1-4; tentative D call: TRBD1 (6 bases). This CDR3 has 15 amino acids. Trimming cost V 1 base and J 7 bases, with 13 bases left between them. Looked up from germline, CDR1 is MNHNS and CDR2 is SASEGT. The CDR3 is CASSEEGGLGEKLFF. The DNA of the CDR3 is TGTGCCAGCAGTGAAGAGGGGGGGCTAGGTGAAAAACTGTTTTTT.

The gene calls are TRBV4-3 and TRBJ1-1; D unresolved. In germline, CDR1 is LGHNA, CDR2 YSLEER. This CDR3 is 13 amino acids long. Trimming took off 2 bases at V and 0 bases at J, with 4 bases between the two ends. CDR3 residues: CASSQTMNTEAFF. Written as DNA, the CDR3 is TGCGCCAGCAGCCAAACTATGAACACTGAAGCTTTCTTT.

The chain is built from TRBV11-3 and TRBJ2-1; TRBD2 might be the D (6 bases). From germline, CDR1 is SGHNT and CDR2 YENEEA. The CDR3 is made up of 16 amino acids. Trimming pared 5 bases from V and 6 bases from J, leaving 20 bases between. The CDR3 DNA follows: TGTGCCAGCAGCCCAGTTCGGGAGACTAGGCCCAATGAGCAGTTCTTC. Translation gives CASSPVRETRPNEQFF.

The chain has TRBV19 and TRBJ1-6; 8 bases agree with TRBD1. V shed 3 bases, J shed 5 bases, and the junction held 3 bases outside the gene matches. The CDR3 spans 15 residues. CDR1 and CDR2 (germline): LNHDA, SQIVND (reference sequence). DNA of the CDR3: TGTGCCAGTAGTATTCAGGGGGCGGATAATTCACCCCTCCACTTT. It is translated as CASSIQGADNSPLHF. The whole variable domain, filled in from reference TRBV19 and TRBJ1-6, reads DGGITQSPKYLFRKEGQNVTLSCEQNLNHDAMYWYRQDPGQGLRLIYYSQIVNDFQKGDIAEGYSVSREKKESFPLTVTSAQKNPTAFYLCASSIQGADNSPLHFGNGTRLTVT.